Listed here are 19 T cell receptor beta chains from one sample, sequenced in a study of CD8 T cells in ankylosing spondylitis. Notes on the study in general: What seemed typical of ankylosing spondylitis blood was a TCR beta motif built from roughly eight highly homologous variants.

TCRdb re-analysed the 5' RACE reads in MiXCR, keeping a single row per CDR3 protein. The sample has 500,000 or so distinct CDR3 sequences, roughly 5.3% seen once. Their cognate antigens are unknown. The specimen sequenced was blood, either unsorted or a sorted T cell fraction (not recorded which). The receptors were gathered from a male donor with ankylosing spondylitis.

The chain links TRBV20-1 to TRBJ2-5; 7 bases fit TRBD2. The J segment lost 2 bases and the V segment lost 6 bases, leaving 9 bases of the junction unmatched. The CDR3 totals 14 residues. Germline lookup yields CDR1 DFQATT and CDR2 SNEGSKA (reference sequence). As DNA, the CDR3 is TGCAGTGCCAACCCGGGACTAACTCAAGAGACCCAGTACTTC. It yields the protein CSANPGLTQETQYF.

This clonotype was seen repeatedly, ten times or more. The chain recombines TRBV7-9 with TRBJ1-4; D is perhaps TRBD1 (6 bases). V was shortened by 5 bases and J by 8 bases, with 15 bases between the two germline ends. The V gene's germline CDR1 is SEHNR and CDR2 FQNEAQ (reference sequence). The CDR3 runs to 14 residues. The DNA of the CDR3 is TGTGCCAGCAGCCATGGAGGGGGACGGGAAAAACTGTTTTTT. Amino acids: CASSHGGGREKLFF.

At least ten counts were recorded for this clonotype. V usage is TRBV29-1 and J usage is TRBJ2-7, with 7 bases that match TRBD1. CDR3 length equals 16 residues. The V and J ends lost 0 bases and 7 bases, in that order; junction bases with no gene match: 15. The germline V gene encodes CDR1 SQVTM and CDR2 ANQGSEA. DNA of the CDR3: TGCAGCGTTGAAGATCCTCAGGACAGTCCCAGGGGGGAGCAGTACTTC. Its protein is CSVEDPQDSPRGEQYF.

This clonotype was observed many times. This rearrangement joins TRBV7-6 to TRBJ2-5; perhaps D is TRBD1 or TRBD2 (5 bases each). CDR1 SGHVS and CDR2 FNYEAQ come from the germline V gene. This CDR3 contains 15 residues. The V and J ends lost 1 base and 5 bases respectively, with 14 bases between them. CDR3 bases: TGTGCCAGCAGCTTAGGGAGAGGGGTGAGGGAGACCCAGTACTTC. This sequence encodes CASSLGRGVRETQYF.

This clonotype appeared many times. This rearrangement joins TRBV28 to TRBJ1-3; no clear D. The CDR3 covers 15 residues. V was trimmed by 0 bases and J by 4 bases, leaving 10 bases between them. Germline CDR1 is MDHEN and CDR2 is SYDVKM. The CDR3 DNA sequence: TGTGCCAGCAGTTTATGGGGAGAAGGAGGAAACACCATATATTTT. Protein product: CASSLWGEGGNTIYF.

At least ten counts were recorded for this clonotype. The chain combines TRBV29-1 with TRBJ2-5, with 7 bases that match TRBD1. CDR3 length: 11 residues. The germline V gene has CDR1 SQVTM and CDR2 ANQGSEA. The V gene end was trimmed by 5 bases and the J gene end by 9 bases; junction bases not matched to a gene: 6. DNA for the CDR3: TGCAGCGTTTCTACTGGACAGGCCCAGTACTTC. It yields the protein CSVSTGQAQYF.

In this sample, this clonotype turned up many times. The V gene is TRBV7-8, the J gene TRBJ2-7; TRBD1 aligns across 7 bases. The CDR3 extends over 14 amino acids. The germline V gene encodes CDR1 SGHVS and CDR2 FQNEAQ. Unmatched junction bases numbered 6, after V lost 5 bases and J lost 2 bases. As DNA, the CDR3 is TGTGCCAGCAGCATTAGGACAGGACCCTACGAGCAGTACTTC. This encodes CASSIRTGPYEQYF.

This clonotype was recorded many times. The rearrangement joins TRBV10-1 to TRBJ2-3; D gene ambiguous. Trimming took off 3 bases at V and 5 bases at J, with 6 bases between the two ends. The CDR3 extends over 12 amino acids. Germline V lookup: CDR1 WNHNN, CDR2 SYGVQD (reference sequence). CDR3 protein: CASSDFGDTQYF. CDR3 coding DNA: TGCGCCAGCAGTGATTTTGGAGATACGCAGTATTTT.

In its sample, this clonotype was seen a few times. The chain employs TRBV5-1 and TRBJ2-7; 7 bases map to TRBD2. CDR1 SGHRS and CDR2 YFSETQ come from the germline V gene. This CDR3 spans 14 amino acids. V lost 4 bases and J lost 4; bases outside the gene matches: 8. The CDR3 coding sequence is TGCGCCAGCAGCCGGGAGGCCGAGGGGTACGAGCAGTACTTC. This codes for CASSREAEGYEQYF.

In its sample, this clonotype was seen many times. The chain recombines TRBV20-1 with TRBJ2-2; D is unresolved. Trimming took 0 bases from V and 1 from J, leaving 6 bases between them. This CDR3 has 14 amino acids. Germline V gives CDR1 DFQATT, CDR2 SNEGSKA (reference sequence). Here the CDR3 DNA reads TGCAGTGCTAGAGATTGGGGGAACACCGGGGAGCTGTTTTTT. Residues: CSARDWGNTGELFF.

In its sample, this clonotype was seen many times. This chain links TRBV20-1 with TRBJ1-4; tentatively, D is TRBD1 (5 bases). Looked up from germline, CDR1 is DFQATT and CDR2 is SNEGSKA (reference sequence). V was trimmed by 0 bases and J by 8 bases, leaving 19 bases between them. The CDR3 loop spans 16 amino acids. In nucleotides, the CDR3 is TGCAGTGCTAGAGATCTACTGGGCAGGGAGTACGAAAAACTGTTTTTT. Translated: CSARDLLGREYEKLFF.

This clonotype was counted only a few times. V and J are TRBV30 and TRBJ2-5; D could derive from TRBD1 or TRBD2 (6 bases each). In germline, CDR1 is GTSNPN, CDR2 SVGIG (reference sequence). The CDR3 totals 15 residues. V lost 5 bases, J lost 1 base, and 17 bases lay in between. The CDR3 loop is CAWQRPPGAQETQYF. The CDR3, as DNA: TGTGCCTGGCAACGGCCTCCGGGGGCCCAAGAGACCCAGTACTTC.

This clonotype was detected ten times or more. This chain joins TRBV4-2 and TRBJ1-6; D gene ambiguous. Between the trimmed V and J ends, which lost 1 base and 10 bases, there was a span of 14 bases. CDR1 is LGHNA, CDR2 YNFKEQ, per germline. CDR3 length: 15 amino acids. Written as DNA, the CDR3 is TGTGCCAGCAGCCAAGTAGATAGGGCAGAGTCACCCCTCCACTTT. It specifies CASSQVDRAESPLHF.

The table lists this clonotype with many counts. The rearrangement joins TRBV6-6 to TRBJ1-1; TRBD1 might be the D (5 bases). The CDR3 loop spans 13 amino acids. The V gene's germline CDR1 is MNHNY and CDR2 SVGAGI (reference sequence). The germline V and J ends were trimmed by 4 bases and 6 bases, with 12 bases remaining between them. CDR3 coding DNA: TGTGCCAGCAGTTCGGGGGGTCTTTCTGAAGCTTTCTTT. Translating gives CASSSGGLSEAFF.

This clonotype was detected many times. The rearrangement uses TRBV6-1 and TRBJ1-2, with D unclear. Per the germline V gene, CDR1 is MNHNS and CDR2 is SASEGT. The CDR3 sequence is 12 residues long. Trimming shortened V by 3 bases and J by 5 bases, and 7 bases separated the two germline ends. Written as DNA, the CDR3 is TGTGCCAGCAGTGATGAGTGGTATGGCTACACCTTC. This encodes CASSDEWYGYTF.

Ten or more counts support this clonotype. This chain connects TRBV18 to TRBJ1-1; no clear D. This CDR3 spans 14 amino acids. V lost 1 base and J lost 1, with 7 bases in between. Germline V CDR1 and CDR2: KGHSH, LQKENI. CDR3 sequence (DNA): TGTGCCAGCTCACCACGCACCGAGAACACTGAAGCTTTCTTT. It translates to CASSPRTENTEAFF.

This clonotype was seen repeatedly, ten times or more. This chain joins TRBV7-9 and TRBJ2-7; D is possibly TRBD2 (5 bases). Germline V gene sequence: CDR1 SEHNR, CDR2 FQNEAQ (reference sequence). This CDR3 comprises 14 residues. With 3 bases removed from V and 3 bases from J, the gap between germline ends came to 12 bases. CDR3 sequence reads: CASSLGWESYEQYF. The CDR3 coding sequence is TGTGCCAGCAGCTTGGGTTGGGAGAGCTACGAGCAGTACTTC.

This clonotype showed up just a few times. This sequence joins TRBV4-1 and TRBJ2-7; TRBD2 agrees at 7 bases. CDR3 size: 16 residues. Germline V gene lookup returns CDR1 MGHRA and CDR2 YSYEKL. V lost 0 bases, J lost 2 bases, and 7 bases stayed unmatched. In DNA, the CDR3 is TGCGCCAGCAGCCAAGAGACGCGGGAGATCGCCTACGAGCAGTACTTC. Amino acid sequence: CASSQETREIAYEQYF.

V gene TRBV7-2 combines with J gene TRBJ1-5; no firm D call. Trimming left V 5 bases short and J 0 bases short, with 17 bases between. The length of the CDR3 is 17 residues. CDR1 is SGHTA, CDR2 FQGNSA, per germline. The CDR3 bases are TGTGCCAGCAGCCGAGACGGGTGGTTCAATAGCAATCAGCCCCAGCATTTT. Translation: CASSRDGWFNSNQPQHF.